A selection of T cell receptor beta chains follows, all from one sample in a study of T cells in Graves' hyperthyroidism and ophthalmopathy. TCRdb re-derived calls from the multiplex PCR reads in MiXCR, one entry per CDR3 protein. This table holds roughly 740,000 distinct CDR3 sequences, about a sixth found once. Sequencing used blood. These receptors originate from a man between 18 and 29 years old with Graves' hyperthyroidism. Each CDR3 is given with its conserved first and last residue. The D gene is left open where the match is weak. Size is stated for part of the rows, as once, few or many counts, or as a class when the clone is expanded.

j_call: TRBJ2-1; d_call: NA; clone_size: many; v_call: TRBV27; cdr3_aa: CASSPSVADSYNEQFF; cdr3_nt: TGTGCCAGCAGTCCTAGCGTAGCGGACTCCTACAATGAGCAGTTCTTC
j_call: TRBJ1-1; d_call: NA; clone_size: NA; v_call: TRBV13; cdr3_aa: CASSTRPLTNTEAFF; cdr3_nt: TGTGCCAGCAGCACCCGACCCCTAACGAACACTGAAGCTTTCTTT
j_call: TRBJ2-5; d_call: TRBD1; clone_size: many; v_call: TRBV28; cdr3_aa: CASRPGTGGVETQYF; cdr3_nt: TGTGCCAGCAGACCCGGGACAGGGGGCGTAGAGACCCAGTACTTC
j_call: TRBJ1-4; d_call: NA; clone_size: few; v_call: TRBV7-6; cdr3_aa: CASSLSGGQSEKLFF; cdr3_nt: TGTGCCAGCAGCTTAAGTGGGGGGCAATCCGAAAAACTGTTTTTT
j_call: TRBJ2-6; d_call: TRBD2; clone_size: NA; v_call: TRBV7-9; cdr3_aa: CASSTLASLSGANVLTF; cdr3_nt: TGTGCCAGCAGCACACTAGCGTCGCTCTCTGGGGCCAACGTCCTGACTTTC
j_call: TRBJ2-5; d_call: TRBD1; clone_size: many; v_call: TRBV24-1; cdr3_aa: CATSDRTGQNQETQYF; cdr3_nt: TGTGCCACCAGTGACCGGACAGGGCAGAACCAAGAGACCCAGTACTTC
j_call: TRBJ2-1; d_call: NA; clone_size: many; v_call: TRBV28; cdr3_aa: CASSFYGSSYNEQFF; cdr3_nt: TGTGCCAGCAGTTTTTACGGGAGCTCCTACAATGAGCAGTTCTTC
j_call: TRBJ2-7; d_call: NA; clone_size: many; v_call: TRBV5-1; cdr3_aa: CASSSQGSRSYEQYF; cdr3_nt: TGCGCCAGCAGCTCGCAGGGTAGCCGCTCCTACGAGCAGTACTTC
j_call: TRBJ2-2; d_call: NA; clone_size: NA; v_call: TRBV30; cdr3_aa: CAWSISGWGTGELFF; cdr3_nt: TGTGCCTGGAGTATCAGTGGGTGGGGCACCGGGGAGCTGTTTTTT
j_call: TRBJ2-3; d_call: NA; clone_size: many; v_call: TRBV7-9; cdr3_aa: CASRSSPLDTQYF; cdr3_nt: TGTGCCAGCAGGTCCTCCCCCCTAGATACGCAGTATTTT
j_call: TRBJ2-7; d_call: TRBD2; clone_size: many; v_call: TRBV28; cdr3_aa: CASSFALAGAYEQYF; cdr3_nt: TGTGCCAGCAGTTTCGCGCTAGCGGGAGCCTACGAGCAGTACTTC
j_call: TRBJ2-1; d_call: NA; clone_size: NA; v_call: TRBV7-2; cdr3_aa: CASSPGGGASKEQFF; cdr3_nt: TGTGCCAGCAGCCCTGGGGGCGGGGCCTCCAAGGAGCAGTTCTTC
j_call: TRBJ2-6; d_call: TRBD1; clone_size: NA; v_call: TRBV6-5; cdr3_aa: CASSYGRDRTSSGANVLTF; cdr3_nt: TGTGCCAGCAGTTACGGACGGGACAGGACTTCCTCTGGGGCCAACGTCCTGACTTTC
j_call: TRBJ2-1; d_call: NA; clone_size: many; v_call: TRBV7-6; cdr3_aa: CASSLGPLDEQFF; cdr3_nt: TGTGCCAGCAGCTTAGGGCCGCTCGATGAGCAGTTCTTC
j_call: TRBJ2-1; d_call: TRBD2; clone_size: many; v_call: TRBV20-1; cdr3_aa: CSASGASGRIGDEQFF; cdr3_nt: TGCAGTGCTAGTGGAGCTAGCGGGAGAATCGGCGATGAGCAGTTCTTC